This T cell receptor (beta chain) was captured by sequencing in a study of regulatory T cells in long-lasting Graves disease. This clonotype was counted between two and nine times. TCR beta libraries were built with iRepertoire HTBI primers and Arm-PCR of CDR3 regions. One entry per CDR3 protein results from TCRdb running MiXCR on the multiplex PCR reads. The data show fewer than 650,000 distinct CDR3 sequences, approximately 15% seen once. The time point: newly diagnosed GD, antithyroid drugs for less than 3 months. After RNA was extracted from PBMCs, the TCR library was made from it. Separately, the same data were catalogued under a study of T cells in Graves' hyperthyroidism and ophthalmopathy. That study adds: The study used the HTBI primer set for a first-round RT-PCR of the TCR CDR3.

The receptor comes from a woman in her thirties with Graves disease. Sequencing used peripheral blood mononuclear cells (PBMCs), obtained at new diagnosis, from a patient treated with antithyroid drugs.

DNA for the CDR3: TGCAGTGCTCCGCAGGACGGTCAAGAAAAACTGTTTTTT. Translating gives CSAPQDGQEKLFF. J is TRBJ1-4 and V is TRBV20-1, with D unresolved. The V end was cut by 5 bases, the J end by 8 bases, with 15 bases between. In germline, CDR1 is DFQATT, CDR2 SNEGSKA (reference sequence). This CDR3 comprises 13 residues.